This TCR beta chain was sequenced during a study of neurological immune-mediated disorders. The sample holds many counts of this clonotype. Its antigen is currently unknown. General study results and limits: Across subjects, no CDR3 amino acid sequence appeared in expanded clones of more than one subject, a finding that suggested private repertoires in all groups.

The yield of each sequencing run was over 160 million TCR-beta sequences from 15-18 subjects. One entry per CDR3 protein results from TCRdb running MiXCR on the 5' RACE reads. This table has about 120,000 distinct CDR3 sequences, around 3% appearing once. Germline V gene sequence: CDR1 DFQATT, CDR2 SNEGSKA (reference sequence). CDR3 length: 14 amino acids. Trimming cost V 8 bases and J 3 bases, with 19 bases left between them. This sequence originates from a woman aged 30 to 39 with multiple sclerosis. Sequencing was carried out using PBMCs. The rearrangement uses TRBV20-1 and TRBJ1-1, with D maybe TRBD1 (5 bases). This CDR3 is CSSTDSVGHTEAFF. CDR3 bases: TGCAGTTCGACAGATTCTGTCGGGCACACTGAAGCTTTCTTT.